This entry describes one T cell receptor beta chain. What it binds is unknown. There were eight separate reactions per sample in which cDNA was made. Template switching appended UMIs that held a 6-nucleotide sample barcode. Two nested PCRs, about 16 and 10 cycles, amplified TCRalpha and TCRbeta cDNA. Following a re-call of the 5' RACE reads, TCRdb has one entry per CDR3 protein and lacks DNA. This sample's clone table lists roughly 100,000 distinct CDR3 sequences. Germline loops: CDR1 KGHSH, CDR2 LQKENI. The CDR3 has 17 residues. This specimen comes from a study of monozygotic twins with inflammatory bowel disease. Study-level findings and limits: The data did not back a single strong IBD-associated clonotype or signal.

Sequencing input: blood. V and J are TRBV18 and TRBJ1-3. This receptor was taken from a human donor with ulcerative colitis or Crohn's disease, or a healthy co-twin of an affected twin (not recorded which). CDR3 residues: CASSPAGSIPSGNTIYF.